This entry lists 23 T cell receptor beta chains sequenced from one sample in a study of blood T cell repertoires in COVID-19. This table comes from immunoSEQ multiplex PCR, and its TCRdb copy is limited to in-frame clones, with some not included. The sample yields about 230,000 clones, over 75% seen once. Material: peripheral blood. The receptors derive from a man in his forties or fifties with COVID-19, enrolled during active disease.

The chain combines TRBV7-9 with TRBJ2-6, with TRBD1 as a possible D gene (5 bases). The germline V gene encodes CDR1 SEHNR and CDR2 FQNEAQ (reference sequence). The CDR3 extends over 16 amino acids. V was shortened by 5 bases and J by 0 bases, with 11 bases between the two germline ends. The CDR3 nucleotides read TGTGCCAGCAGCCTGGAAACAGGCTCTGGGGCCAACGTCCTGACTTTC. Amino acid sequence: CASSLETGSGANVLTF.

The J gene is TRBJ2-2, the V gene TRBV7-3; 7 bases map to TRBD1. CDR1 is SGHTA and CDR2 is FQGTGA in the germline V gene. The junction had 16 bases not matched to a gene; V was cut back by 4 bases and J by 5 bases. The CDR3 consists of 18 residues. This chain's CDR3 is CASSSGQNAPMITGELFF. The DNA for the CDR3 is TGTGCCAGCAGCTCGGGACAGAATGCGCCCATGATTACCGGGGAGCTGTTTTTT.

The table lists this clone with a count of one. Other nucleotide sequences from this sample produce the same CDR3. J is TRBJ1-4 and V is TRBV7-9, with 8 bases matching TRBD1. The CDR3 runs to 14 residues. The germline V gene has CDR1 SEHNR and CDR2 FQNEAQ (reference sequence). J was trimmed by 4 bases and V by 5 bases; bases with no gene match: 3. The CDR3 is CASSPGQGNEKLFF. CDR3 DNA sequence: TGTGCCAGCAGCCCAGGACAGGGTAATGAAAAACTGTTTTTT.

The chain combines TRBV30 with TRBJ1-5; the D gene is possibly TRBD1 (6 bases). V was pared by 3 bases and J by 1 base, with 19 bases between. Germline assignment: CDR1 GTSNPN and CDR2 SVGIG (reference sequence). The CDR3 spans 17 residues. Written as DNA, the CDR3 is TGTGCCTGGAGCCGCGAATATGGGGGCGAAAGCAATCAGCCCCAGCATTTT. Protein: CAWSREYGGESNQPQHF.

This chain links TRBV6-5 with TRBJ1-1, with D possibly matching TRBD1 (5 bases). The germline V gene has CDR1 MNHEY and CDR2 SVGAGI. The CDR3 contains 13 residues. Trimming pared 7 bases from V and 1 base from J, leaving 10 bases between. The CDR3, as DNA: TGTGCCAGCACCCCAGACAGGAACACTGAAGCTTTCTTT. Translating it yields CASTPDRNTEAFF.

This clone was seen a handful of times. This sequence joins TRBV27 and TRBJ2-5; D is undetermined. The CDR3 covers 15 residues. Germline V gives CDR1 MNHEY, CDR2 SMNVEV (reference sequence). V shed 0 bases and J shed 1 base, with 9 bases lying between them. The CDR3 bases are TGTGCCAGCAGTTTATCGGTGGAGTTCCAAGAGACCCAGTACTTC. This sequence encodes CASSLSVEFQETQYF.

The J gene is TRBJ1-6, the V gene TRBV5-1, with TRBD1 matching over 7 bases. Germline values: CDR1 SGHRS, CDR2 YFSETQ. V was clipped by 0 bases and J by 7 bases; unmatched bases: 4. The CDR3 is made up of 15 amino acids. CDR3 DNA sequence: TGCGCCAGCAGCTTGGACAGGGGTGGCAATTCACCCCTCCACTTT. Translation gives CASSLDRGGNSPLHF.

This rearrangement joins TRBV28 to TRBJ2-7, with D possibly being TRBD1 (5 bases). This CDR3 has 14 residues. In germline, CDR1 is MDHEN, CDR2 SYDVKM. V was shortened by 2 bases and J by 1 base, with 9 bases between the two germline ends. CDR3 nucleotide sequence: TGTGCCAGCAGTTTAGTGGCAGGGTCCTACGAGCAGTACTTC. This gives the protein CASSLVAGSYEQYF.

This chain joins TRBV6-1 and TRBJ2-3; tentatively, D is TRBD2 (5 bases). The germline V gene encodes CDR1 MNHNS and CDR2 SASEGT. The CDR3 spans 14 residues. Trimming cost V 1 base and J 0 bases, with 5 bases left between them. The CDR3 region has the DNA TGTGCCAGCAGTGAAGGACTAAGCACAGATACGCAGTATTTT. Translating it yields CASSEGLSTDTQYF.

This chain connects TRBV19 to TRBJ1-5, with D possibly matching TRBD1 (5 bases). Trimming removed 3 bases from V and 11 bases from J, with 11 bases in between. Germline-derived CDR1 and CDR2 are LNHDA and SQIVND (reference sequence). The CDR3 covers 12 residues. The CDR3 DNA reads TGTGCCAGTAGTATTCGGACGGGGGCCCAGCATTTT. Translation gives CASSIRTGAQHF.

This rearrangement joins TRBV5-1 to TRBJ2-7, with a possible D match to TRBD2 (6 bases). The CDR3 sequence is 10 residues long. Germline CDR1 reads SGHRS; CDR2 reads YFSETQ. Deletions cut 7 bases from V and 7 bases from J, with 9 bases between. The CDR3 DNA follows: TGCGCCAGCTGGGGGGAGGAGCAGTACTTC. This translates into CASWGEEQYF.

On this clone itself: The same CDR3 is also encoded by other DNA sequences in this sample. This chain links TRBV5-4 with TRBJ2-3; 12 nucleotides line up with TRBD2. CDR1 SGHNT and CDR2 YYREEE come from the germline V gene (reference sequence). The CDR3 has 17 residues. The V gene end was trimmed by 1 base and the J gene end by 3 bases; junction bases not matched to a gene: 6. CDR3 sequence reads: CASSLRLAGGPTDTQYF. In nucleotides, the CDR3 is TGTGCCAGCAGCTTGAGGCTAGCGGGAGGGCCAACAGATACGCAGTATTTT.

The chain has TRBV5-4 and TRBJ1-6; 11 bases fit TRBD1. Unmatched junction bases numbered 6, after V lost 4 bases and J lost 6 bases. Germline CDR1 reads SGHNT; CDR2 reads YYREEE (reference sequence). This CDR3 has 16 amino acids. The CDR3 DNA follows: TGTGCCAGCAGCCCGGGGGGACAGGGGGGTAATTCACCCCTCCACTTT. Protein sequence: CASSPGGQGGNSPLHF. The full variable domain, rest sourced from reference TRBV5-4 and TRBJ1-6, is ETGVTQSPTHLIKTRGQQVTLRCSSQSGHNTVSWYQQALGQGPQFIFQYYREEENGRGNFPPRFSGLQFPNYSSELNVNALELDDSALYLCASSPGGQGGNSPLHFGNGTRLTVT.

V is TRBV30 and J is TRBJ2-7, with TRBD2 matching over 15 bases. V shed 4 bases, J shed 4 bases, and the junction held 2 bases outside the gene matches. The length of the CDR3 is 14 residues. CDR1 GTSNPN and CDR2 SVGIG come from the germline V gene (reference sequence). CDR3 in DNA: TGTGCCTGGATGGGGACTAGCGGGGGGTACGAGCAGTACTTC. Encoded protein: CAWMGTSGGYEQYF.

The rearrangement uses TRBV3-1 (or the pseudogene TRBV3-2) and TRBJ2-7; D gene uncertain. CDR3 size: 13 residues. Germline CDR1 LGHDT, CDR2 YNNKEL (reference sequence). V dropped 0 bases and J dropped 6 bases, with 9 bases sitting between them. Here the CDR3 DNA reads TGTGCCAGCAGCCAAGATGCGCGAAGCGAGCAGTACTTC. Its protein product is CASSQDARSEQYF.

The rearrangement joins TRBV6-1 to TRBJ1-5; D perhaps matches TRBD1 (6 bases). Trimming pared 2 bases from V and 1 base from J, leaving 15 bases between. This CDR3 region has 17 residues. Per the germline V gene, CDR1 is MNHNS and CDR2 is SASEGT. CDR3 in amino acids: CASSEYGRGGSNQPQHF. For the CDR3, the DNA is TGTGCCAGCAGTGAATACGGCAGGGGTGGCAGCAATCAGCCCCAGCATTTT.

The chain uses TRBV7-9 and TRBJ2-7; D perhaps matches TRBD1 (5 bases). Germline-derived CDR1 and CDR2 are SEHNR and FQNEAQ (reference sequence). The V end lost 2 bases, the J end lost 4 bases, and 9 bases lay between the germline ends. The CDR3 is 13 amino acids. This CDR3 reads CASSLHQGYEQYF. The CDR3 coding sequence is TGTGCCAGCAGCTTACACCAGGGTTACGAGCAGTACTTC.

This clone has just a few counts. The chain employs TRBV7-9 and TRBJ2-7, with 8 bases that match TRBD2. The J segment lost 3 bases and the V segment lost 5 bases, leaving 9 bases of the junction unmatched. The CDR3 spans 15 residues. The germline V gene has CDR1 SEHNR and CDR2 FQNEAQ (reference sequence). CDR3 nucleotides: TGTGCCAGCAGCCCCCAGGGTAGCGGGATCTACGAGCAGTACTTC. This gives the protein CASSPQGSGIYEQYF.

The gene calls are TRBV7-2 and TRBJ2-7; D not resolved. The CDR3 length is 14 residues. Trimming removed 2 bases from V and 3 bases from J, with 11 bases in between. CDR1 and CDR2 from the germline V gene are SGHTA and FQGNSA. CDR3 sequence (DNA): TGTGCCAGCAGCTTATATCCAGGAATCTACGAGCAGTACTTC. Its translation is CASSLYPGIYEQYF.

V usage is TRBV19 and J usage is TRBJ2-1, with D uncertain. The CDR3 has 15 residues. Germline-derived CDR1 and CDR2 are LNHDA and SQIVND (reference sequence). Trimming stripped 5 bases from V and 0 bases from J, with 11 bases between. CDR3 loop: CASSHQDSSYNEQFF. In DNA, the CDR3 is TGTGCCAGTAGTCATCAGGATAGCTCCTACAATGAGCAGTTCTTC.

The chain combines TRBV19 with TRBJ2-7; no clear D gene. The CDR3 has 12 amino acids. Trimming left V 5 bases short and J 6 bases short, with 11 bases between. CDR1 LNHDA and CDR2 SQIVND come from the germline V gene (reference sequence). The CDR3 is CASSWSGAEQYF. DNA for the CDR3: TGTGCCAGTAGTTGGTCAGGCGCCGAGCAGTACTTC.

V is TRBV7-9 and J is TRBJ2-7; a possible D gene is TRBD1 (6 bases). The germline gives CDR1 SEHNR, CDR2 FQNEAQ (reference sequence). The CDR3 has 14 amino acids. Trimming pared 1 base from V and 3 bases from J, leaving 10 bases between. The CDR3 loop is CASSLEGDRYEQYF. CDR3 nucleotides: TGTGCCAGCAGCTTAGAGGGGGATCGCTACGAGCAGTACTTC.

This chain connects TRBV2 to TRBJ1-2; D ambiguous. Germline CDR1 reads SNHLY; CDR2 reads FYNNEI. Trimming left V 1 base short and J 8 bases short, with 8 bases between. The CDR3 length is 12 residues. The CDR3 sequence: CASSEDRRGYTF. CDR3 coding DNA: TGTGCCAGCAGTGAAGACCGCCGGGGCTACACCTTC.